Presented here are 21 T cell receptor beta chains from one specimen sequenced in a study of human T cells and chemical hapten exposure. TCRdb analysed the RACE reads with MiXCR anew, one entry per CDR3 protein. The sample lists over 100,000 distinct CDR3 sequences, about 11% occurring once. Described time point: patch test 3, about 24 weeks after DPC sensitization. Treatment given: therapeutic diphenylcyclopropenone sensitization with weekly scalp DPC. Sequencing used whole blood, obtained in connection with sensitization to the hapten diphenylcyclopropenone (DPC). The receptors come from a woman aged 50 to 60 with alopecia areata. Some clones in this sample may be carry-over from other donors' samples.

V and J are TRBV5-4 and TRBJ2-5; 9 nucleotides align to TRBD2. Germline V gene data show CDR1 as SGHNT and CDR2 as YYREEE (reference sequence). The CDR3 contains 15 residues. V trimming: 4 bases; J trimming: 4 bases; junction bases outside the gene matches: 8. The DNA of the CDR3 is TGTGCCAGCAGCCCGCCAGCGGGAGGAGGAGAGACCCAGTACTTC. This codes for CASSPPAGGGETQYF.

The genes are TRBV28 and TRBJ1-1; no clear D gene. Per the germline V gene, CDR1 is MDHEN and CDR2 is SYDVKM. Trimming shortened V by 2 bases and J by 4 bases, and 14 bases separated the two germline ends. The CDR3 runs to 15 residues. The CDR3 region is CASSLIEGSGTEAFF. CDR3 bases: TGTGCCAGCAGTTTAATAGAGGGCTCGGGCACTGAAGCTTTCTTT.

This clonotype showed up just a few times. The rearrangement links TRBV18 to TRBJ1-5, with D uncertain. The CDR3 has 13 amino acids. V lost 3 bases and J lost 9, with 12 bases in between. Germline assignment: CDR1 KGHSH and CDR2 LQKENI. For the CDR3, the DNA is TGTGCCAGCTCACCCGATGGCGTGTCGCCCCAGCATTTT. Residues: CASSPDGVSPQHF.

The chain has TRBV5-6 and TRBJ1-5; D remains ambiguous. V lost 2 bases and J 4 bases, leaving 10 bases between the germline ends. Germline lookup yields CDR1 SGHDT and CDR2 YYEEEE. CDR3 length: 14 amino acids. The CDR3 DNA sequence: TGTGCCAGCAGCTTACAGTCAGGTAATCAGCCCCAGCATTTT. Translating gives CASSLQSGNQPQHF.

This clonotype was recorded a few times. The chain uses TRBV27 and TRBJ2-1; 7 positions agree with TRBD2. Germline V gene lookup returns CDR1 MNHEY and CDR2 SMNVEV (reference sequence). There are 15 residues in the CDR3. Trimming at V came to 6 bases and at J to 0 bases, leaving 5 bases not matched to a gene. DNA for the CDR3: TGTGCCAGCAGACTAGCGCCTAGCTCCTACAATGAGCAGTTCTTC. It yields the protein CASRLAPSSYNEQFF.

The V and J genes are TRBV2 and TRBJ1-4; tentatively, D is TRBD1 (5 bases). The CDR3 is made up of 11 amino acids. Germline V gene lookup returns CDR1 SNHLY and CDR2 FYNNEI. V was trimmed by 10 bases and J by 6 bases, leaving 9 bases between them. Written as DNA, the CDR3 is TGTGCCACCGGGACTGATGAAAAACTGTTTTTT. Translating it yields CATGTDEKLFF.

In this sample, this clonotype turned up a few times. The V and J genes are TRBV2 and TRBJ1-6; D may be TRBD1 (5 bases). From germline, CDR1 is SNHLY and CDR2 FYNNEI. V lost 4 bases, J lost 5 bases, and 9 bases lay in between. The CDR3 loop spans 14 amino acids. The CDR3 DNA reads as TGTGCCAGCAGTGCAGGGCGGAATAATTCACCCCTCCACTTT. It translates to CASSAGRNNSPLHF.

The CDR3 reads CAISRLAGEQYF. The CDR3 DNA reads as TGTGCCATCAGTCGCCTCGCGGGTGAGCAGTACTTC. The chain recombines TRBV10-3 with TRBJ2-7; TRBD2 is a possible D gene (5 bases). The V end was cut by 5 bases, the J end by 7 bases, with 12 bases between. The CDR3 extends over 12 amino acids. Per the germline V gene, CDR1 is ENHRY and CDR2 is SYGVKD.

The CDR3 loop reads CASSPARASGRASNEQFF. The CDR3, as DNA: TGTGCCAGCTCACCAGCCCGCGCTAGCGGGAGGGCCTCAAATGAGCAGTTCTTC. V gene TRBV18 combines with J gene TRBJ2-1; 12 bases align to TRBD2. With V trimmed by 2 bases and J by 7 bases, 12 bases remained unmatched. The germline CDR1 and CDR2 sequences are KGHSH and LQKENI. This CDR3 spans 18 amino acids.

This clonotype showed up just a few times. This chain links TRBV29-1 with TRBJ2-1; 8 bases are shared with TRBD1. Germline trimming cut 4 bases from V and 6 bases from J; bases unmatched to any gene: 2. Looked up from germline, CDR1 is SQVTM and CDR2 is ANQGSEA. This CDR3 is built from 12 residues. The CDR3: CSVGQGSNEQFF. CDR3 DNA: TGCAGCGTTGGACAGGGGTCCAATGAGCAGTTCTTC.

This clonotype was detected only a few times. V gene TRBV7-2 combines with J gene TRBJ1-1; TRBD1 is a possible D gene (5 bases). V lost 6 bases, J lost 4 bases, and 12 bases lay in between. This CDR3 contains 13 residues. Germline V gene lookup returns CDR1 SGHTA and CDR2 FQGNSA. The CDR3 DNA follows: TGTGCCAGCAGTACCAGGGTAGGCACTGAAGCTTTCTTT. Its translation is CASSTRVGTEAFF.

CDR3 in amino acids: CASSLDVYPAGELFF. Written as DNA, the CDR3 is TGCGCCAGCAGCTTGGACGTGTATCCTGCCGGGGAGCTGTTTTTT. The chain links TRBV5-1 to TRBJ2-2; D call uncertain. Germline values: CDR1 SGHRS, CDR2 YFSETQ. The CDR3 contains 15 residues. Trimming cost V 0 bases and J 6 bases, with 12 bases left between them.

V usage is TRBV18 and J usage is TRBJ2-7; 10 bases map to TRBD1. With V trimmed by 0 bases and J by 8 bases, 4 bases remained unmatched. Germline V gene sequence: CDR1 KGHSH, CDR2 LQKENI. The CDR3 totals 14 residues. The CDR3 sequence is CASSPPGTGDKQYF. The CDR3 nucleotides are TGTGCCAGCTCACCACCCGGGACAGGGGATAAGCAGTACTTC.

The CDR3 loop reads CASSPGTGGVGNTIYF. CDR3 nucleotides: TGTGCCAGCAGCCCCGGGACAGGGGGCGTTGGAAACACCATATATTTT. V gene TRBV27 combines with J gene TRBJ1-3; 12 bases map to TRBD1. This CDR3 spans 16 amino acids. Germline lookup yields CDR1 MNHEY and CDR2 SMNVEV (reference sequence). With V trimmed by 6 bases and J by 3 bases, 6 bases remained unmatched.

Many counts were recorded for this clonotype. This chain joins TRBV2 and TRBJ2-6; unclear D gene. The ends were cut back, 4 bases at V and 2 bases at J, with 6 bases in the middle. Germline V gives CDR1 SNHLY, CDR2 FYNNEI. The CDR3 has 14 amino acids. The CDR3 reads CASSGSPGANVLTF. CDR3 nucleotide sequence: TGTGCCAGCAGTGGCTCCCCTGGGGCCAACGTCCTGACTTTC.

This clonotype was detected many times. The chain uses TRBV10-2 and TRBJ2-3, with TRBD2 as a possible D gene (6 bases). Germline assignment: CDR1 WSHSY and CDR2 SAAADI. This CDR3 is built from 16 residues. V was shortened by 0 bases and J by 1 base, with 11 bases between the two germline ends. The CDR3: CASSESVRGRTDTQYF. In DNA, the CDR3 is TGCGCCAGCAGTGAGTCCGTGCGGGGTCGCACAGATACGCAGTATTTT.

This clonotype was detected ten times or more. The chain carries TRBV5-4 and TRBJ2-2; TRBD2 matches at 7 bases. Per the germline V gene, CDR1 is SGHNT and CDR2 is YYREEE (reference sequence). The CDR3 runs to 14 residues. Trimming at V came to 7 bases and at J to 4 bases, leaving 7 bases not matched to a gene. The CDR3 DNA reads as TGTGCCAGCGGGCGGGAGTACGTCACCGGGGAGCTGTTTTTT. Amino acids: CASGREYVTGELFF.

Concerning this clonotype itself: The junction and the germline gene differ at one end; a read error may be behind it. The chain combines TRBV27 with TRBJ1-5; D is undetermined. Germline assignment: CDR1 MNHEY and CDR2 SMNVEV (reference sequence). The CDR3 contains 14 residues. The CDR3 protein is CASSFAVGGQPQNF. The CDR3 coding sequence is TGTGCCAGCAGTTTCGCAGTGGGCGGTCAGCCCCAGAATTTT.

This clonotype was seen a few times. The rearrangement links TRBV28 to TRBJ2-4, with TRBD2 matching over 13 bases. This CDR3 region has 20 residues. The V gene end was trimmed by 6 bases and the J gene end by 1 base; junction bases not matched to a gene: 15. Germline V gene data show CDR1 as MDHEN and CDR2 as SYDVKM. The CDR3 here is CASRDGLAGVGGKAKNIQYF. In DNA form, the CDR3 reads TGTGCCAGCAGGGATGGACTAGCGGGAGTCGGGGGAAAGGCCAAAAACATTCAGTACTTC.

The chain employs TRBV9 and TRBJ2-2; TRBD1 is a possible D gene (6 bases). The CDR3 totals 15 residues. Germline V lookup: CDR1 SGDLS, CDR2 YYNGEE. Trimming took 2 bases from V and 4 from J, leaving 12 bases between them. The CDR3 DNA sequence: TGTGCCAGCAGCGTCGCAGGGGTTAGCACCGGGGAGCTGTTTTTT. Amino acids: CASSVAGVSTGELFF. Full variable domain (rest looked up from reference TRBV9 and TRBJ2-2): DSGVTQTPKHLITATGQRVTLRCSPRSGDLSVYWYQQSLDQGLQFLIQYYNGEERAKGNILERFSAQQFPDLHSELNLSSLELGDSALYFCASSVAGVSTGELFFGEGSRLTVL.

This chain uses TRBV28 with TRBJ1-5, with TRBD1 identical over 9 bases. CDR1 is MDHEN, CDR2 SYDVKM, per germline. The CDR3 loop spans 14 amino acids. J lost 4 bases, V lost 6 bases, and 4 bases had no gene match. The CDR3 nucleotides are TGTGCCAGCAGCCATGACAGGGGGAATCAGCCCCAGCATTTT. It yields the protein CASSHDRGNQPQHF. Supplemented by reference TRBV28 and TRBJ1-5, the full variable domain reads DVKVTQSSRYLVKRTGEKVFLECVQDMDHENMFWYRQDPGLGLRLIYFSYDVKMKEKGDIPEGYSVSREKKERFSLILESASTNQTSMYLCASSHDRGNQPQHFGDGTRLSIL.